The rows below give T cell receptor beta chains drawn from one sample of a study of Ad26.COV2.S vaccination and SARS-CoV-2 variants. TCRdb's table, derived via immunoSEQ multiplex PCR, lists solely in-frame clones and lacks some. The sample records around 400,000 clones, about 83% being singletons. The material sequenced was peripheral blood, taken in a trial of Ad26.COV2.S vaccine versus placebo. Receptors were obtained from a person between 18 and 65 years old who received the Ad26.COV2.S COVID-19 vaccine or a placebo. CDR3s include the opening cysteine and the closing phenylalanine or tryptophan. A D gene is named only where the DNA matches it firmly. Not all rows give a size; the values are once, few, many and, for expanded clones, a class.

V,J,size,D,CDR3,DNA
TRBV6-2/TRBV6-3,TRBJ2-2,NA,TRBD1,CASSRDSGTGELFF,TGTGCTAGCAGCCGGGACAGCGGCACCGGGGAGCTGTTTTTT
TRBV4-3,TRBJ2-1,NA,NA,CASSLMMRGGSSYNEQFF,TGCGCCAGCAGCCTAATGATGAGGGGGGGAAGCTCCTACAATGAGCAGTTCTTC
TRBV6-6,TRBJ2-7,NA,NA,CASRPGTLDYEQYF,TGTGCCAGCAGGCCCGGGACACTAGACTACGAGCAGTACTTC
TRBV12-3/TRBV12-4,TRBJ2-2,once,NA,CASSHSSAGELFF,TGTGCCAGCTCACACTCATCCGCCGGGGAGCTGTTTTTT
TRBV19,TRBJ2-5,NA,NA,CASSRVPEETQYF,TGTGCCAGTAGTCGGGTTCCGGAAGAGACCCAGTACTTC
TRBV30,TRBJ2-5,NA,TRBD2,CAWSVLGLASETQYF,TGTGCCTGGAGTGTACTGGGACTAGCGAGTGAGACCCAGTACTTC
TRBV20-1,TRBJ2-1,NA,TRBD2,CSASPPSGGYNEQFF,TGCAGTGCTAGTCCCCCTAGCGGGGGCTACAATGAGCAGTTCTTC
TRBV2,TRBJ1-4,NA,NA,CASSSRGGEKLFF,TGTGCCAGCAGTTCCCGGGGCGGCGAAAAACTGTTTTTT
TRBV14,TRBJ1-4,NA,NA,CASSRGTTWGEKLFF,TGTGCCAGCAGCCGCGGGACCACCTGGGGTGAAAAACTGTTTTTT
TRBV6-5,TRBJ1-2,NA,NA,CASSYSGTTLNYGYTF,TGTGCCAGCAGTTACTCTGGCACAACCCTTAACTATGGCTACACCTTC